The 21 T cell receptor beta chains below all came from one sample that was sequenced in a study of T-cell reconstitution after alpha-beta-depleted transplantation in children. TCRbeta library construction was performed incorporating unique molecular identifiers. Using its own MiXCR run on the PCR reads, TCRdb lists one record per CDR3 protein. The data contain about 360,000 distinct CDR3 sequences, more than 10% of them singletons. Sequenced material: PBMCs, taken from the stem cell graft. These receptors all stem from a human donor who donated a stem cell graft to a child with Fanconi anemia.

This clonotype turned up a few times. V usage is TRBV29-1 and J usage is TRBJ2-5, with D unclear. This CDR3 comprises 12 residues. V was cut by 3 bases and J by 5 bases, with 10 bases left in between. The V gene's germline CDR1 is SQVTM and CDR2 ANQGSEA. The CDR3 bases are TGCAGCGTTGATTCTGCCGGGGAGACCCAGTACTTC. Its protein product is CSVDSAGETQYF.

The genes are TRBV7-2 and TRBJ2-7; TRBD2 might be the D (5 bases). The CDR3 length is 14 residues. The V end lost 2 bases, the J end lost 6 bases, and 14 bases lay between the germline ends. Looked up from germline, CDR1 is SGHTA and CDR2 is FQGNSA. CDR3 nucleotide sequence: TGTGCCAGCAGCTTATTTGAGGGAACGGGCGAGCAGTACTTC. This sequence encodes CASSLFEGTGEQYF.

This clonotype appeared a few times. This CDR3 reads CASSLQGEDTQYF. For the CDR3, the DNA is TGTGCCAGCAGCTTGCAGGGGGAAGATACGCAGTATTTT. V is TRBV7-8 and J is TRBJ2-3; 7 bases are shared with TRBD1. Germline CDR1 SGHVS, CDR2 FQNEAQ. The ends lost 3 bases at V and 5 bases at J; junction bases unmatched: 2. The CDR3 is made up of 13 amino acids.

There are a few counts of this clonotype. The rearrangement links TRBV20-1 to TRBJ2-7; D gene ambiguous. This CDR3 has 13 residues. V was trimmed by 4 bases and J by 1 base, leaving 11 bases between them. The germline gives CDR1 DFQATT, CDR2 SNEGSKA (reference sequence). The CDR3 DNA reads as TGCAGTGCTAAAGGGTATACATCCTACGAGCAGTACTTC. It is translated as CSAKGYTSYEQYF.

This clonotype was found many times. J is TRBJ2-3 and V is TRBV20-1; no reliable D call. CDR3 size: 12 residues. Germline V gene lookup returns CDR1 DFQATT and CDR2 SNEGSKA (reference sequence). Trimming took off 5 bases at V and 7 bases at J, with 13 bases between the two ends. Here the CDR3 DNA reads TGCAGTGCTGAAAGCCCTGGTTATACGCAGTATTTT. It translates to CSAESPGYTQYF.

This clonotype has just a few counts. The J gene is TRBJ1-6, the V gene TRBV15; perhaps TRBD1 as D (5 bases). There are 17 residues in the CDR3. The germline V gene encodes CDR1 LNHNV and CDR2 YYDKDF (reference sequence). V lost 4 bases and J 6 bases, leaving 19 bases between the germline ends. The CDR3 reads CATSNDPMTEVNSPLHF. The CDR3 DNA reads as TGTGCCACCAGCAACGACCCCATGACAGAAGTTAATTCACCCCTCCACTTT.

This rearrangement joins TRBV7-8 to TRBJ1-1; the D is unclear. Germline values: CDR1 SGHVS, CDR2 FQNEAQ. Trimming left V 5 bases short and J 4 bases short, with 8 bases between. CDR3 size: 12 residues. This CDR3 reads CASSGRGTEAFF. In nucleotides, the CDR3 is TGTGCCAGCAGCGGCCGGGGCACTGAAGCTTTCTTT. The whole variable domain, filled in from reference TRBV7-8 and TRBJ1-1, reads GAGVSQSPRYKVAKRGQDVALRCDPISGHVSLFWYQQALGQGPEFLTYFQNEAQLDKSGLPSDRFFAERPEGSVSTLKIQRTQQEDSAVYLCASSGRGTEAFFGQGTRLTVV.

This clonotype was found a few times. The chain carries TRBV2 and TRBJ2-2; the D is unclear. The germline V gene has CDR1 SNHLY and CDR2 FYNNEI. V lost 2 bases, J lost 4 bases, and 5 bases lay in between. This CDR3 contains 13 residues. CDR3 in amino acids: CASSEISTGELFF. The CDR3 DNA sequence: TGTGCCAGCAGTGAAATTAGCACCGGGGAGCTGTTTTTT.

The J gene is TRBJ1-4, the V gene TRBV12-3 or TRBV12-4; D unresolved. V lost 3 bases, J lost 10 bases, and 12 bases lay in between. This CDR3 region has 13 residues. The CDR3 here is CASSFNERGKLFF. CDR3 in DNA: TGTGCCAGCAGTTTCAATGAACGGGGAAAACTGTTTTTT.

There are a few counts of this clonotype. This chain joins TRBV7-9 and TRBJ1-2; possibly TRBD1 for D (6 bases). Germline V gene data show CDR1 as SEHNR and CDR2 as FQNEAQ (reference sequence). Trimming pared 6 bases from V and 1 base from J, leaving 12 bases between. This CDR3 contains 14 residues. The CDR3 loop reads CASRSTGYNYGYTF. The CDR3 DNA is TGTGCCAGCAGATCGACAGGCTATAACTATGGCTACACCTTC.

The V and J genes are TRBV5-1 and TRBJ2-5; D not resolved. V shed 0 bases and J shed 5 bases, with 11 bases lying between them. This CDR3 region has 14 residues. Germline V gene data show CDR1 as SGHRS and CDR2 as YFSETQ. The chain's CDR3 is CASSLVGTSETQYF. The CDR3 DNA reads TGCGCCAGCAGCTTGGTGGGTACCTCTGAGACCCAGTACTTC.

V is TRBV27 and J is TRBJ1-2; unclear D gene. The CDR3 totals 14 residues. The ends were cut back, 3 bases at V and 4 bases at J, with 12 bases in the middle. Germline V lookup: CDR1 MNHEY, CDR2 SMNVEV (reference sequence). The CDR3 nucleotides are TGTGCCAGCAGTTTTCGGAGGAAATCCTATGGCTACACCTTC. It translates to CASSFRRKSYGYTF.

The CDR3 bases are TGTGCCAGCAGGATCTTGGGGCACGCAGGGAACACCGGGGAGCTGTTTTTT. Protein product: CASRILGHAGNTGELFF. The chain links TRBV27 to TRBJ2-2, with a possible D match to TRBD1 (5 bases). The CDR3 is made up of 17 amino acids. V was pared by 6 bases and J by 1 base, with 18 bases between. Germline V gene lookup returns CDR1 MNHEY and CDR2 SMNVEV (reference sequence).

This clonotype showed up just once. V usage is TRBV18 and J usage is TRBJ1-3; no clear D gene. The V gene lost 7 bases and the J gene lost 0 bases, with 10 bases spanning the gap. The CDR3 has 14 amino acids. Looked up from germline, CDR1 is KGHSH and CDR2 is LQKENI. CDR3 loop: CASFLGHSGNTIYF. The CDR3, as DNA: TGTGCCAGCTTCCTCGGGCACTCTGGAAACACCATATATTTT.

This chain connects TRBV10-1 to TRBJ2-2, with TRBD1 matching over 8 bases. Germline V gene data show CDR1 as WNHNN and CDR2 as SYGVQD (reference sequence). The CDR3 loop spans 18 amino acids. After removal of 6 bases from V and 4 bases from J, the junction contained 16 bases not matched to a gene. Written as DNA, the CDR3 is TGCGCCAGCAGACCTCAAGTGATCGGACAGGGTCTCACCGGGGAGCTGTTTTTT. Translating it yields CASRPQVIGQGLTGELFF.

As for this clonotype: This CDR3 is missing its conserved last phenylalanine or tryptophan, likely due to a read error. This chain joins TRBV7-2 and TRBJ1-4; maybe TRBD1 (5 bases). This CDR3 has 17 amino acids. Trimming left V 5 bases short and J 0 bases short, with 16 bases between. Germline values: CDR1 SGHTA, CDR2 FQGNSA. The CDR3, as DNA: TGTGCCAGCAGCATGGGACCCTTGTCCTCAACTAATGAAAAACTGTTTTGT. Translating it yields CASSMGPLSSTNEKLFC.

The rearrangement joins TRBV29-1 to TRBJ1-1; no clear D gene. Trimming left V 6 bases short and J 4 bases short, with 18 bases between. Germline-derived CDR1 and CDR2 are SQVTM and ANQGSEA. The CDR3 has 14 amino acids. The CDR3 protein is CSVLPRQNPTEAFF. CDR3 sequence (DNA): TGCAGCGTCCTCCCACGTCAGAACCCCACTGAAGCTTTCTTT.

J is TRBJ1-3 and V is TRBV2, with D perhaps TRBD1 (5 bases). The ends were cut back, 8 bases at V and 7 bases at J, with 18 bases in the middle. The germline CDR1 and CDR2 sequences are SNHLY and FYNNEI. The CDR3 is 14 amino acids. CDR3 in amino acids: CASSWKGRDNTIYF. Here the CDR3 DNA reads TGTGCCAGCTCGTGGAAGGGGAGGGATAACACCATATATTTT.

Ten or more counts support this clonotype. The chain combines TRBV29-1 with TRBJ1-1; D might be TRBD1 (6 bases). Germline-derived CDR1 and CDR2 are SQVTM and ANQGSEA. The CDR3 consists of 12 residues. Trimming cost V 2 bases and J 11 bases, with 15 bases left between them. CDR3 nucleotide sequence: TGCAGCGTTGAAACAACAGGGTTGGGGGCTTTCTTT. Translating gives CSVETTGLGAFF. The variable domain in full, with the rest retrieved from reference TRBV29-1 and TRBJ1-1, is SAVISQKPSRDICQRGTSLTIQCQVDSQVTMMFWYRQQPGQSLTLIATANQGSEATYESGFVIDKFPISRPNLTFSTLTVSNMSPEDSSIYLCSVETTGLGAFFGQGTRLTVV.

The chain employs TRBV20-1 and TRBJ1-4; D is uncertain. Per the germline V gene, CDR1 is DFQATT and CDR2 is SNEGSKA (reference sequence). The CDR3 is 15 amino acids. With 4 bases removed from V and 0 bases from J, the gap between germline ends came to 12 bases. CDR3 sequence: CSATRNFATNEKLFF. CDR3 in DNA: TGCAGTGCTACAAGGAACTTTGCAACTAATGAAAAACTGTTTTTT.

This clonotype was counted a few times. This chain uses TRBV20-1 with TRBJ2-4; the D is unclear. Trimming took 4 bases from V and 2 from J, leaving 18 bases between them. The CDR3 sequence is 16 residues long. Germline-derived CDR1 and CDR2 are DFQATT and SNEGSKA (reference sequence). The CDR3, as DNA: TGCAGTGCTAAGAGTCCCGAACCCCGTCCCAAAAACATTCAGTACTTC. Encoded protein: CSAKSPEPRPKNIQYF.